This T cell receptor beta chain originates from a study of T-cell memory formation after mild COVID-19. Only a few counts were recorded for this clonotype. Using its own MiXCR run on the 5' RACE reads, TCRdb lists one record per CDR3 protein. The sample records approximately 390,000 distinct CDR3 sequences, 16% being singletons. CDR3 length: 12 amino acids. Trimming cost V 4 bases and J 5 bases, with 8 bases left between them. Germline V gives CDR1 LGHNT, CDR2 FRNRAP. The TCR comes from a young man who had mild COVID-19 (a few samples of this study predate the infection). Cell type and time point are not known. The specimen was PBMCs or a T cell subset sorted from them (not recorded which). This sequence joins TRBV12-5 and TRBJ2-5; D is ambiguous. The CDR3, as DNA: TGTGCTAGTGGTTCTACTTATGAGACCCAGTACTTC. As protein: CASGSTYETQYF.